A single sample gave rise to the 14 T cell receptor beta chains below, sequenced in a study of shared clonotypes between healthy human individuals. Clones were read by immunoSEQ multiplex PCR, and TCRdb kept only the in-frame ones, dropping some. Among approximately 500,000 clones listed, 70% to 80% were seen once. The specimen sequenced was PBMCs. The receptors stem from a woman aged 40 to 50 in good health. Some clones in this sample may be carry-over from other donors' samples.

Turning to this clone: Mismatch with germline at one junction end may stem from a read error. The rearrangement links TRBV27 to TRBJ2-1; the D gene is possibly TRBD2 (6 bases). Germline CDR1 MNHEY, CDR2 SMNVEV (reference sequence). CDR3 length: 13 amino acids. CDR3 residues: CASSTYPREIKVF. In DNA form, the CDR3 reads TGTGCCAGCAGTACATATCCCCGGGAGATAAAAGTCTTC.

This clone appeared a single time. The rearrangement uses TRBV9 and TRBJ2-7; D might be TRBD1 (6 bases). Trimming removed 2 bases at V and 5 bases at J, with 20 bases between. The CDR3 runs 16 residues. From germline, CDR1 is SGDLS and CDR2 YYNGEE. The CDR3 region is CASSVQWGLGSDEQYF. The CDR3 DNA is TGTGCCAGCAGCGTCCAATGGGGGCTTGGTTCCGACGAGCAGTACTTC.

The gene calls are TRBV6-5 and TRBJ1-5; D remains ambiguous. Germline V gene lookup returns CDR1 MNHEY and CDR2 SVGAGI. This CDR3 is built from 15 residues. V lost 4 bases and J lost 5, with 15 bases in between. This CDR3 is CASSSNFGAYQPQHF. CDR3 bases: TGTGCCAGCAGTTCCAATTTTGGTGCATATCAGCCCCAGCATTTT.

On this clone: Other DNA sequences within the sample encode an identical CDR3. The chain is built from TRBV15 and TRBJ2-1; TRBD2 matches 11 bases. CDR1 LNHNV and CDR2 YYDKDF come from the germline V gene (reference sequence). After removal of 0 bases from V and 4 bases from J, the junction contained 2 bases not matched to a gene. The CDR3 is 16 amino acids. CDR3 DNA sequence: TGTGCCACCAGCAGAGACCTAGCGGGAGGATACAATGAGCAGTTCTTC. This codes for CATSRDLAGGYNEQFF.

The CDR3 sequence: CASSLELLGGGSYEQYF. Written as DNA, the CDR3 is TGTGCCAGCAGCTTGGAGTTGTTGGGCGGTGGTTCCTACGAGCAGTACTTC. J is TRBJ2-7 and V is TRBV5-5; D is unclear. Germline CDR1 reads SGHKS; CDR2 reads YYEKEE (reference sequence). The V and J ends lost 0 bases and 1 base respectively, with 17 bases between them. This CDR3 region has 17 residues.

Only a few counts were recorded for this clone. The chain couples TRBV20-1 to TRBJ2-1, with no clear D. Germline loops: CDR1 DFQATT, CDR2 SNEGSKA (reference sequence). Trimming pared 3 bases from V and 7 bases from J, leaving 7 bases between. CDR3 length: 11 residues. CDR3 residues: CSARSWNEQFF. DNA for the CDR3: TGCAGTGCTAGGTCGTGGAATGAGCAGTTCTTC.

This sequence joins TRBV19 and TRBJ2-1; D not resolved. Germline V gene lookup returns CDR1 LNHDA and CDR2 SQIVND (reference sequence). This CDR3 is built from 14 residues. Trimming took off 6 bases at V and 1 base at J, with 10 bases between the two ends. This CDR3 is CASRVRSSYNEQFF. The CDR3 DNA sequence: TGTGCCAGTAGGGTCCGGAGTTCCTACAATGAGCAGTTCTTC.

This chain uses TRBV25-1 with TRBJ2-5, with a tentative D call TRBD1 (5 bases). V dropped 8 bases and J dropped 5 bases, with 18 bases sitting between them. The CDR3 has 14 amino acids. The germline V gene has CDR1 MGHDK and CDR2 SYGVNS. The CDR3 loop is CASGDPRDGETQYF. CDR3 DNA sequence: TGTGCCAGCGGGGATCCCAGGGATGGGGAGACCCAGTACTTC.

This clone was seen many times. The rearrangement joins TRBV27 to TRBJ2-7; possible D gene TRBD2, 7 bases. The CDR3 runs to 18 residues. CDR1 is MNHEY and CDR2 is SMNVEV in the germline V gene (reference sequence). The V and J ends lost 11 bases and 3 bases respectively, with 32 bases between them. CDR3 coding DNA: TGTGCCTCTACAAAAGGCCAGGGGAGCTACGGGAGGAGCTACGAGCAGTACTTC. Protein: CASTKGQGSYGRSYEQYF.

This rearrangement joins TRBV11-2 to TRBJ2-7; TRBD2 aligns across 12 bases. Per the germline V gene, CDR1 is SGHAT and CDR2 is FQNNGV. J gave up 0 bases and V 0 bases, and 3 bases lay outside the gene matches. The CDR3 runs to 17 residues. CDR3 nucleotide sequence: TGTGCCAGCAGCTTAGAGGGGACTAGCGGGTCCTCCTACGAGCAGTACTTC. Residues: CASSLEGTSGSSYEQYF.

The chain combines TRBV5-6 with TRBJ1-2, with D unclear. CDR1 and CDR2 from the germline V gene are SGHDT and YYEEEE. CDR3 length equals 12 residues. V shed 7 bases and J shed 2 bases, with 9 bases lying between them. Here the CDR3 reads CASREGNYGYTF. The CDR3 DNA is TGTGCCAGCCGGGAGGGCAACTATGGCTACACCTTC.

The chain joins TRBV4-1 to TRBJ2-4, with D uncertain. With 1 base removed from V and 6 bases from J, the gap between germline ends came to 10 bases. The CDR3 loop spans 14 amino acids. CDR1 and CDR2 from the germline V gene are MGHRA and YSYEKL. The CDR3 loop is CASSQGPRLNIQYF. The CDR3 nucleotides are TGCGCCAGCAGCCAAGGACCTCGGTTAAACATTCAGTACTTC.

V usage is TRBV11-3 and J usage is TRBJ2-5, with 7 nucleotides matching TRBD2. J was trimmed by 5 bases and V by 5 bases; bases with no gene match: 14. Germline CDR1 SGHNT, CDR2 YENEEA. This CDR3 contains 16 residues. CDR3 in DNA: TGTGCCAGCAGCGCCCGGGGAACTAGCGCGGTTGAGACCCAGTACTTC. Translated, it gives CASSARGTSAVETQYF.

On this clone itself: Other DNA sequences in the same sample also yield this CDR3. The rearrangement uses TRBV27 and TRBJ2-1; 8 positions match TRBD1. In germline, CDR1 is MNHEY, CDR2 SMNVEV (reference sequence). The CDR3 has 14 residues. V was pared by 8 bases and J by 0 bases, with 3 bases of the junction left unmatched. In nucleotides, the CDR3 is TGTGCCAGCCGGACAGGGAGCTCCTACAATGAGCAGTTCTTC. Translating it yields CASRTGSSYNEQFF.